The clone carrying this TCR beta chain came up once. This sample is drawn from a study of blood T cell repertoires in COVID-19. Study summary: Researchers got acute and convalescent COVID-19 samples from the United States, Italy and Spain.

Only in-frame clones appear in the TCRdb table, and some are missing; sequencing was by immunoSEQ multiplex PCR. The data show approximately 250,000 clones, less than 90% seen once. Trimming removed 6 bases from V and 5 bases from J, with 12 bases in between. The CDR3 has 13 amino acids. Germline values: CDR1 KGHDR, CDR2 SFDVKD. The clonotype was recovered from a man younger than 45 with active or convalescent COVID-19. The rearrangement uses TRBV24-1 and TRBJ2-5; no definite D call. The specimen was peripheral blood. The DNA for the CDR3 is TGTGCCACCAGTCATCCCGGGTTGGAGACCCAGTACTTC. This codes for CATSHPGLETQYF.